One and the same sample provided the 6 T cell receptor beta chains below, sequenced in a study of blood T cell repertoires in COVID-19. Repertoires were generated with immunoSEQ multiplex PCR, while TCRdb's copy carries only in-frame clones and drops some. The sample consists of 200,000 to 300,000 clones, 75% to 85% of them appearing once. Sequencing was done on a sample of peripheral blood. These receptor sequences come from a human donor in a cohort sampled during active COVID-19.

The rearrangement links TRBV25-1 to TRBJ1-2, with D perhaps matching TRBD1 (6 bases). Germline lookup yields CDR1 MGHDK and CDR2 SYGVNS. Between the trimmed V and J ends, which lost 7 bases and 4 bases, there was a span of 19 bases. The CDR3 has 15 residues. The CDR3 bases are TGTGCCAGCAATCCCGGGAGGGGGTTTGCCTATGGCTACACCTTC. Protein product: CASNPGRGFAYGYTF.

The chain uses TRBV6-5 and TRBJ2-1, with a weak D call TRBD2 (6 bases). V lost 7 bases and J 0 bases, leaving 13 bases between the germline ends. The CDR3 runs 15 residues. CDR1 MNHEY and CDR2 SVGAGI come from the germline V gene. CDR3 region: CASMVGGNSYNEQFF. The CDR3 nucleotides are TGTGCCAGCATGGTCGGCGGGAACTCCTACAATGAGCAGTTCTTC.

The chain has TRBV30 and TRBJ1-1; D is possibly TRBD1 (5 bases). Germline V CDR1 and CDR2: GTSNPN, SVGIG (reference sequence). V gave up 5 bases and J gave up 2 bases, with 12 bases separating them. This CDR3 region has 13 residues. The CDR3 protein is CAWRTDSNTEAFF. Here the CDR3 DNA reads TGTGCCTGGCGGACCGACAGCAACACTGAAGCTTTCTTT.

V usage is TRBV19 and J usage is TRBJ2-7; D is possibly TRBD2 (7 bases). Trimming left V 3 bases short and J 0 bases short, with 12 bases between. The CDR3 is made up of 15 amino acids. Germline values: CDR1 LNHDA, CDR2 SQIVND (reference sequence). Written as DNA, the CDR3 is TGTGCCAGTAGTATGGGGGGGCAGGGCTCCTACGAGCAGTACTTC. It encodes CASSMGGQGSYEQYF.

This clone was seen a few times. V and J are TRBV3-1 (or the pseudogene TRBV3-2) and TRBJ1-6; TRBD1 aligns across 9 bases. With 5 bases clipped from V and 6 bases from J, the junction kept 17 bases outside the gene matches. This CDR3 region has 19 residues. From germline, CDR1 is LGHDT and CDR2 YNNKEL (reference sequence). The CDR3 protein is CASSYRPGTGPEVNSPLHF. For the CDR3, the DNA is TGTGCCAGCAGCTACCGTCCCGGGACAGGGCCCGAGGTTAATTCACCCCTCCACTTT.

The chain links TRBV10-3 to TRBJ1-4; 7 positions match TRBD1. Germline CDR1 and CDR2: ENHRY and SYGVKD. V gave up 0 bases and J gave up 0 bases; unmatched junction bases: 4. The CDR3 has 17 amino acids. The chain's CDR3 is CAISESRGQATNEKLFF. DNA for the CDR3: TGTGCCATCAGTGAGTCAAGGGGGCAAGCAACTAATGAAAAACTGTTTTTT.